This TCR beta chain derives from a study of OX40 agonist ivuxolimab in advanced cancers. Method: immunoSEQ multiplex PCR; TCRdb's copy keeps in-frame clones and lacks some. Found here are around 72,000 clones, 80% to 90% of them singletons; the top ten hold about a sixth. The CDR3 loop spans 12 amino acids. V lost 5 bases and J 3 bases, leaving 5 bases between the germline ends. Germline V lookup: CDR1 MGHRA, CDR2 YSYEKL. Patients were excluded for autoimmune disease history or systemic immunosuppression. This receptor was obtained from an adult with an advanced solid tumor such as melanoma, head and neck, liver or kidney cancer. The starting material was CD4+ or CD8+ T cells sorted from blood, obtained in a trial of the OX40 agonist ivuxolimab. The chain combines TRBV4-1 with TRBJ1-3; no clear D gene. The CDR3 loop reads CASSDNGNTIYF. CDR3 DNA sequence: TGCGCCAGCAGCGATAATGGAAACACCATATATTTT.